Described below is a single TCR beta chain sequence and its context. The sample is drawn from a study of response to subunit inactivated influenza vaccine. The CDR3 totals 16 residues. The V end was cut by 4 bases, the J end by 1 base, with 16 bases between. Per the germline V gene, CDR1 is MNHEY and CDR2 is SVGAGI. Each CDR3 protein is one row after TCRdb ran MiXCR on the RT-PCR reads. This table holds hundreds of thousands of distinct CDR3 sequences, around 11% found once. These data also featured in a second study, about T cells expressing NK-cell markers. That paper notes: As the method of synthesis, 5'RACE template switching with UMIs yielded TCR beta cDNA. In roughly 6 donors, dominant CD3+CD56+NKG2C+ clones formed 1.0-7.0% of CD8+ cells.

This clonotype was obtained from a man aged 50 to 59 who received an inactivated influenza vaccine. The sample was PBMCs from blood, taken on the day of vaccination. The V gene is TRBV6-5, the J gene TRBJ1-2; D is possibly TRBD1 (6 bases). The CDR3 DNA reads TGTGCCAGCAGTTCCCCCGGAAACAGGGATAACTATGGCTACACCTTC. Translation: CASSSPGNRDNYGYTF.